The entry below gives a single TCR beta chain sequence along with its context. Its antigen is as yet unknown. The germline CDR1 and CDR2 sequences are MNHEY and SMNVEV (reference sequence). The CDR3 length is 17 residues. The V gene lost 1 base and the J gene lost 1 base, with 16 bases spanning the gap. It was with 60 Vbeta and 13 Jbeta primers that the PCR ran. Clones were sequenced by immunoSEQ multiplex PCR, and TCRdb holds only the in-frame ones, with some missing. This sample lists fewer than 100,000 clones; its ten largest clones have over 1.2%. This record comes from a study of cytomegalovirus exposure and HLA in healthy donors. Regarding the study as a whole: The classifier reportedly diagnosed cytomegalovirus status with high sensitivity and specificity. More clonal expansion characterized HLA-associated TCR beta chains than equally common others in a later analysis. Only CMV serostatus was available as immune exposure information. Follow-up analysis seemed to connect common viral pathogens with several of the most significant clusters identified.

The genes are TRBV27 and TRBJ1-2; a weak D match, TRBD1 (5 bases). The sequencing sample was made of PBMCs. The clonotype originates from a woman in her sixties in good health and CMV-seronegative. The chain's CDR3 is CASSLWGSSVLNYGYTF. CDR3 nucleotides: TGTGCCAGCAGTTTATGGGGCAGTTCTGTACTTAACTATGGCTACACCTTC.